Listed below are T cell receptor beta chains from one sample, sequenced in a study of blood T cell repertoires in COVID-19. Repertoires were generated with immunoSEQ multiplex PCR, while TCRdb's copy carries only in-frame clones and drops some. The repertoire holds approximately 210,000 clones, with 80% to 85% as singletons. Sequenced sample: peripheral blood. These TCRs come from a human donor in a cohort sampled during active COVID-19. Each CDR3 is given with its conserved first and last residue. Each record gives: D gene, CDR3 length, V gene, CDR3 protein. A D gene is named only where the DNA matches it firmly.

>TRBD1|18|TRBV15
CATSRGGRGPSGANVLTF
>TRBD1|16|TRBV19
CASSLGQGRSGNTIYF
>.|15|TRBV6-2/TRBV6-3
CASSYWVSPGDIQYF
>.|15|TRBV15
CATSRDIARGDGYTF
>.|15|TRBV4-3
CASSQDLYTVGEQYF
>TRBD2|15|TRBV7-2
CASSPEGLAVYEQYF
>TRBD1|15|TRBV5-1
CASSLGQGRFYEQYF
>TRBD2|14|TRBV25-1
CASSLAGWSSEQFF
>.|17|TRBV18
CASSPTTYQRTGEKLFF
>.|17|TRBV9
CASSVDSGVGSYNEQFF
>.|12|TRBV11-2
CASSTRNQPQHF
>TRBD2|15|TRBV20-1
CSASLGGSIAGELFF
>.|14|TRBV3-1/TRBV3-2
CASSQGAIPTEAFF
>.|11|TRBV20-1
CSARDRPEAFF
>.|13|TRBV7-6
CASSLAQDYEQYF
>.|13|TRBV5-4
CASSSQGNYGYTF
>.|15|TRBV27
CASKGRARTIYEQYF
>TRBD2|13|TRBV6-5
CASSPSGRGEQYF
>.|15|TRBV11-2
CASSLSRLPENIQYF
>TRBD1|13|TRBV11-2
CASSLDRVQPQHF
>.|13|TRBV19
CASSINRNTEAFF
>TRBD1|15|TRBV18
CASSPRGQLDSPLHF
>TRBD1|15|TRBV7-3
CASSHRQGGNQPQHF
>.|13|TRBV6-2/TRBV6-3
CASSQQAEYEQYF
>TRBD1|15|TRBV19
CASSIYQGAMSEAFF
>.|15|TRBV5-1
CASSLILSGANVLTF
>TRBD1|14|TRBV7-8
CASSLSTGRQPQHF
>.|10|TRBV7-9
CAAGNSPLHF
>TRBD2|14|TRBV6-6
CASSKTSGSDTQYF
>.|17|TRBV11-2
CASSLDIWTRGTYEQYF
>TRBD2|16|TRBV15
CATSRGWEGSYNEQFF
>TRBD1|14|TRBV29-1
CSVPGDRGLYEQYF
>.|13|TRBV9
CASSAGTLYGYTF
>.|11|TRBV9
CASSSLEHQFF
>.|14|TRBV7-2
CASSPSRVNYGYTF
>.|13|TRBV7-2
CASSLELYNEQFF
>.|14|TRBV2
CASDIHLAKNIQYF
>.|13|TRBV5-4
CASSLAGYDEQYF
>.|16|TRBV7-6
CASSLVGGRKLYEQYF
>TRBD2|17|TRBV27
CASSLPGLGRNTGELFF
>.|13|TRBV15
CATSRDSGQPQHF
>.|15|TRBV7-9
CASSLVTANTGELFF
>.|17|TRBV11-2
CASSLALRDSLSYEQYF
>.|15|TRBV6-6
CASTPRLGNTGELFF
>TRBD2|14|TRBV30
CAASPGGIRETQYF
>TRBD1|14|TRBV6-2/TRBV6-3
CASSSQGAAGELFF
>TRBD1|15|TRBV7-8
CASSSRDRGHTEAFF
>TRBD2|16|TRBV7-9
CASSFGTSGWSYEQYF
>.|16|TRBV29-1
CSVVSEGQGDYNEQFF
>.|15|TRBV5-4
CASSSPGDSGNTIYF
>.|14|TRBV4-3
CASSQDPGSYEQYF